This T cell receptor beta chain emerged from a study of T-cell memory formation after mild COVID-19. The table lists this clonotype with a few counts. This CDR3 contains 15 residues. Trimming cost V 6 bases and J 3 bases; bases outside gene matches: 9. TCRdb independently ran MiXCR on the 5' RACE reads; one entry per CDR3 protein. The sample yields roughly 200,000 distinct CDR3 sequences, about 18% seen once. This clonotype originated in an adult woman who had mild COVID-19 (a few samples of this study predate the infection). Cell type and time point are not known. The chain joins TRBV12-3 or TRBV12-4 to TRBJ2-3; 7 bases align to TRBD1. What was sequenced was PBMCs or a T cell subset sorted from them (not recorded which). DNA for the CDR3: TGTGCCAGCAGCCCTAACAGGGGTACGACAGATACGCAGTATTTT. It codes for CASSPNRGTTDTQYF.